The 9 T cell receptor beta chains presented below share a single source sample, sequenced in a study of cytomegalovirus exposure and HLA in healthy donors listed by TCRdb under 2017. Library prep was done by the immunoSEQ multiplex PCR assay. For the multiplex PCR, a mixture combining 60 forward primers for TCR Vbeta segments and 13 reverse primers for TCR Jbeta segments was used. TCRdb re-hosts the immuneACCESS table, in-frame sequences only. Its copies lack some clones; in the studies checked, an unresolved V gene accounts for under half of them, and the cause for the rest is not known. In this sample the table shows about 160,000 clones, around 88% of which occur a single time. The biggest ten clones account for over 1.5% of the sample. The source material was PBMCs. The source of these receptors is a woman aged 18-29 years in good health and CMV-seronegative.

This clone was seen a handful of times. The J gene is TRBJ1-1, the V gene TRBV25-1; no clear D. CDR1 MGHDK and CDR2 SYGVNS come from the germline V gene. This CDR3 region has 15 residues. V was trimmed by 5 bases and J by 0 bases, leaving 13 bases between them. DNA for the CDR3: TGTGCCAGCAGTCCCCGACCCGGGGTGAACACTGAAGCTTTCTTT. This sequence encodes CASSPRPGVNTEAFF. Combining the CDR3 with reference TRBV25-1 and TRBJ1-1 gives the whole variable domain EADIYQTPRYLVIGTGKKITLECSQTMGHDKMYWYQQDPGMELHLIHYSYGVNSTEKGDLSSESTVSRIRTEHFPLTLESARPSHTSQYLCASSPRPGVNTEAFFGQGTRLTVV.

The chain has TRBV5-1 and TRBJ2-5; D possibly corresponds to TRBD2 (5 bases). The germline V gene encodes CDR1 SGHRS and CDR2 YFSETQ. With 3 bases removed from V and 5 bases from J, the gap between germline ends came to 17 bases. This CDR3 region has 15 residues. In DNA, the CDR3 is TGCGCCAGCAGCTCAGGACGGAGGCCCGTCGAGACCCAGTACTTC. Amino acid sequence: CASSSGRRPVETQYF.

The rearrangement uses TRBV28 and TRBJ2-1; 7 bases fit TRBD2. J gave up 7 bases and V 6 bases, and 12 bases lay outside the gene matches. The CDR3 has 15 residues. Germline V gene sequence: CDR1 MDHEN, CDR2 SYDVKM. Here the CDR3 reads CASSWWSGGLNEQFF. The DNA of the CDR3 is TGTGCCAGCAGCTGGTGGTCGGGAGGCTTGAATGAGCAGTTCTTC. The variable domain in full, completed from reference TRBV28 and TRBJ2-1, reads DVKVTQSSRYLVKRTGEKVFLECVQDMDHENMFWYRQDPGLGLRLIYFSYDVKMKEKGDIPEGYSVSREKKERFSLILESASTNQTSMYLCASSWWSGGLNEQFFGPGTRLTVL.

V gene TRBV6-5 combines with J gene TRBJ1-1; 10 bases fit TRBD1. Germline CDR1 and CDR2: MNHEY and SVGAGI. This CDR3 contains 15 residues. J lost 3 bases, V lost 5 bases, and 6 bases had no gene match. The CDR3 DNA follows: TGTGCCAGCAGTCTCGGACAGGGGGTCGACACTGAAGCTTTCTTT. Amino acids: CASSLGQGVDTEAFF.

The V gene is TRBV28, the J gene TRBJ2-3, with 8 bases matching TRBD1. The J segment lost 7 bases and the V segment lost 1 base, leaving 10 bases of the junction unmatched. CDR3 length: 16 amino acids. Germline-derived CDR1 and CDR2 are MDHEN and SYDVKM. The DNA of the CDR3 is TGTGCCAGCAGTTTATCCGGACAGGGCGGGTTATATACGCAGTATTTT. Translated: CASSLSGQGGLYTQYF.

This sequence joins TRBV11-3 and TRBJ1-1; a weak D match, TRBD1 (6 bases). The CDR3 runs 14 residues. The ends were cut back, 5 bases at V and 1 base at J, with 11 bases in the middle. Per germline, CDR1 SGHNT and CDR2 YENEEA. CDR3 DNA: TGTGCCAGCAGCCCCGGACAGTCGAACACTGAAGCTTTCTTT. Translation: CASSPGQSNTEAFF. Full variable domain (remainder filled in from reference TRBV11-3 and TRBJ1-1): EAGVVQSPRYKIIEKKQPVAFWCNPISGHNTLYWYLQNLGQGPELLIRYENEEAVDDSQLPKDRFSAERLKGVDSTLKIQPAELGDSAVYLCASSPGQSNTEAFFGQGTRLTVV.

This chain joins TRBV7-3 and TRBJ2-1; no firm D call. The CDR3 length is 11 residues. CDR1 SGHTA and CDR2 FQGTGA come from the germline V gene. Trimming took off 5 bases at V and 10 bases at J, with 9 bases between the two ends. CDR3 sequence (DNA): TGTGCCAGCAGCCCCGGGTCAGAGCAGTTCTTC. This gives the protein CASSPGSEQFF.

This clone was detected once. The V call is TRBV5-1, the J call TRBJ1-1; D possibly corresponds to TRBD1 (5 bases). Trimming removed 4 bases at V and 2 bases at J, with 15 bases between. The CDR3 spans 15 residues. The V gene's germline CDR1 is SGHRS and CDR2 YFSETQ. The CDR3 region has the DNA TGCGCCAGCAGCCCGGTTGGGACTGATAACACTGAAGCTTTCTTT. Its protein is CASSPVGTDNTEAFF.

The chain has TRBV28 and TRBJ1-1; 8 nucleotides align to TRBD1. V shed 6 bases and J 4 bases; nucleotides not matched to a gene: 4. The CDR3 is made up of 13 amino acids. Germline V CDR1 and CDR2: MDHEN, SYDVKM. CDR3 in DNA: TGTGCCAGCAGCAGAGGACAGGGCACTGAAGCTTTCTTT. Residues: CASSRGQGTEAFF.